This T cell receptor (beta chain) came from a study of PD-1 blockade in classical Hodgkin lymphoma. In germline, CDR1 is SGHNT, CDR2 YYREEE (reference sequence). The CDR3 extends over 17 amino acids. Trimming removed 4 bases at V and 4 bases at J, with 20 bases between. Some clones are missing from TCRdb's copy, which holds only in-frame ones; the method was immunoSEQ multiplex PCR. In the table there are tens of thousands of clones, roughly nine tenths of which are singletons. Turning to this clone: As yet, its antigen is unknown.

Points from the study as a whole: Complete responders had baseline diversity similar to newly diagnosed patients. Causes of the repertoire differences remain undefined, possibly disease activity or prior therapy.

Each of the patients experienced relapse following autologous stem cell transplantation, and their brentuximab vedotin exposure differed. The sequenced sample was peripheral blood mononuclear cells (PBMCs), obtained before the second cycle of nivolumab. The clonotype originates from a human donor with classical Hodgkin lymphoma. This chain uses TRBV5-4 with TRBJ2-2; D is perhaps TRBD2 (7 bases). CDR3 region: CASSAVGGGPGTGELFF. In nucleotides, the CDR3 is TGTGCCAGCAGCGCGGTAGGGGGAGGGCCAGGCACCGGGGAGCTGTTTTTT. Full variable domain (outside the CDR3, taken from reference TRBV5-4 and TRBJ2-2): ETGVTQSPTHLIKTRGQQVTLRCSSQSGHNTVSWYQQALGQGPQFIFQYYREEENGRGNFPPRFSGLQFPNYSSELNVNALELDDSALYLCASSAVGGGPGTGELFFGEGSRLTVL.